Sequencing of this T cell receptor beta chain was carried out in a study of blood T cells in healthy people across ages. About this clonotype itself: What it binds is not known.

Study-wide results and caveats: Roughly linear declines in TCR beta diversity per million T cells occurred with age.

This CDR3 comprises 14 residues. Germline V CDR1 and CDR2: SGHRS, YFSETQ. Researchers report isolating at least 7 million PBMCs per sample. Total RNA amounts of at least 5 micrograms were extracted per sample. A second PCR, run for roughly 7 to 11 cycles, used a sample-barcoded 5' primer plus a J-beta primer mix. TCRdb called the 5' RACE reads again in MiXCR, with one record for every CDR3 protein. The sample yields about 1.4 million distinct CDR3 sequences, around 55% seen once. V usage is TRBV5-1 and J usage is TRBJ2-5; D possibly corresponds to TRBD1 (5 bases). The tail of the sequence fits TRBJ2-7 better, so the J call may be wrong. Source material: blood. This clonotype was obtained from a man between 18 and 35 years old in good health. In DNA, the CDR3 is TGCGCCAGCAGCTTGGTTGGGGCTCCCGGCGAGCAGTACTTC. This translates into CASSLVGAPGEQYF.